Each of the 8 T cell receptor beta chains below was sequenced from the same sample in a study of early T cells in non-severe SARS-CoV-2 infection. TCRdb passed the 5' RACE reads through MiXCR, listing each CDR3 protein once. The sample holds about 69,000 distinct CDR3 sequences; roughly 4.8% are singletons and the top ten take 3% to 4%. The sample was whole blood, taken at baseline. All receptors derive from an adult who was a healthcare worker with PCR-confirmed SARS-CoV-2 infection or an uninfected control (not recorded which). The donor label of this sample is uncertain.

This chain links TRBV15 with TRBJ1-3; D not certain. The length of the CDR3 is 15 residues. With 0 bases removed from V and 0 bases from J, the gap between germline ends came to 6 bases. Germline V lookup: CDR1 LNHNV, CDR2 YYDKDF (reference sequence). The CDR3 bases are TGTGCCACCAGCAGAGACAGAGTCTCTGGAAACACCATATATTTT. It specifies CATSRDRVSGNTIYF.

This clonotype was seen ten or more times. V and J are TRBV3-1 and TRBJ2-3, with TRBD2 identical over 8 bases. From germline, CDR1 is LGHDT and CDR2 YNNKEL (reference sequence). The CDR3 consists of 15 residues. J lost 6 bases, V lost 4 bases, and 9 bases had no gene match. This chain's CDR3 is CASSLRRGVWDTQYF. DNA for the CDR3: TGTGCCAGCAGCCTGAGGCGGGGGGTGTGGGATACGCAGTATTTT.

Only a few counts were recorded for this clonotype. V usage is TRBV24-1 and J usage is TRBJ1-4; a weak D match, TRBD1 (5 bases). Trimming removed 3 bases from V and 8 bases from J, with 9 bases in between. The CDR3 spans 13 residues. CDR1 is KGHDR, CDR2 SFDVKD, per germline. This CDR3 is CATSDHRGEKLFF. The CDR3 DNA reads TGTGCCACCAGTGATCACCGGGGGGAAAAACTGTTTTTT.

This clonotype was observed at least ten times. The chain joins TRBV20-1 to TRBJ2-5, with 7 bases lining up with TRBD2. This CDR3 spans 14 amino acids. V gave up 2 bases and J gave up 3 bases; unmatched junction bases: 6. Germline CDR1 and CDR2: DFQATT and SNEGSKA (reference sequence). In DNA form, the CDR3 reads TGCAGTGCTAGAATGGCGGGGGTCAAAGAGACCCAGTACTTC. It translates to CSARMAGVKETQYF.

This clonotype was seen repeatedly, ten times or more. The chain carries TRBV14 and TRBJ2-2; D gene ambiguous. The CDR3 extends over 15 amino acids. CDR1 SGHDN and CDR2 FVKESK come from the germline V gene. The germline V and J ends were trimmed by 2 bases and 2 bases, with 9 bases remaining between them. CDR3 region: CASSQRLPNTGELFF. The CDR3, as DNA: TGTGCCAGCAGCCAACGGCTCCCTAACACCGGGGAGCTGTTTTTT. Drawing the rest from reference TRBV14 and TRBJ2-2, the complete variable domain is EAGVTQFPSHSVIEKGQTVTLRCDPISGHDNLYWYRRVMGKEIKFLLHFVKESKQDESGMPNNRFLAERTGGTYSTLKVQPAELEDSGVYFCASSQRLPNTGELFFGEGSRLTVL.

The rearrangement joins TRBV18 to TRBJ1-3; TRBD1 agrees at 7 bases. The CDR3 is 16 residues long. Germline CDR1 KGHSH, CDR2 LQKENI. V dropped 3 bases and J dropped 1; count of bases not matched to a gene: 6. As DNA, the CDR3 is TGTGCCAGCTCACCGAATCAGGGACAGTCTGGAAACACCATATATTTT. This sequence encodes CASSPNQGQSGNTIYF. Based on the CDR3 plus reference TRBV18 and TRBJ1-3, the full variable domain is NAGVMQNPRHLVRRRGQEARLRCSPMKGHSHVYWYRQLPEEGLKFMVYLQKENIIDESGMPKERFSAEFPKEGPSILRIQQVVRGDSAAYFCASSPNQGQSGNTIYFGEGSWLTVV.

This clonotype was found a few times. The chain links TRBV14 to TRBJ1-1, with a possible D match to TRBD1 (6 bases). CDR3 length equals 14 residues. CDR1 SGHDN and CDR2 FVKESK come from the germline V gene. V lost 4 bases and J 6 bases, leaving 15 bases between the germline ends. The chain's CDR3 is CASSLYGRGAEAFF. Written as DNA, the CDR3 is TGTGCCAGCAGCCTATATGGCAGGGGCGCTGAAGCTTTCTTT.

The table lists this clonotype with many counts. J is TRBJ2-7 and V is TRBV20-1, with unresolved D. CDR1 is DFQATT, CDR2 SNEGSKA, per germline (reference sequence). Deletions cut 6 bases from V and 6 bases from J, with 15 bases between. The CDR3 runs 12 residues. CDR3 amino acids: CSALPGPGEQYF. CDR3 DNA: TGCAGTGCCCTCCCAGGCCCTGGCGAGCAGTACTTC.